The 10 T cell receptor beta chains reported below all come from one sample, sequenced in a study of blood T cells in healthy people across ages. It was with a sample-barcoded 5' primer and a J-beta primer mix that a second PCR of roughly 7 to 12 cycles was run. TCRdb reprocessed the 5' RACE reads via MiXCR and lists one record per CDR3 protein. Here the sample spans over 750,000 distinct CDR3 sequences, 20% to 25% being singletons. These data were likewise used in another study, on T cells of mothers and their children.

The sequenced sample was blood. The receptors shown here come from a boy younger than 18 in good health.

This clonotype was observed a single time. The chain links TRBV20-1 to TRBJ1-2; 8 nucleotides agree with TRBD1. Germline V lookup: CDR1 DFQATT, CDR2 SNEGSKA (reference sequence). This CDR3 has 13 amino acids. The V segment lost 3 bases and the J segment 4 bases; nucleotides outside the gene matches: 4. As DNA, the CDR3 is TGCAGTGCTAGGACAGGGGATGGCTATGGCTACACCTTC. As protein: CSARTGDGYGYTF.

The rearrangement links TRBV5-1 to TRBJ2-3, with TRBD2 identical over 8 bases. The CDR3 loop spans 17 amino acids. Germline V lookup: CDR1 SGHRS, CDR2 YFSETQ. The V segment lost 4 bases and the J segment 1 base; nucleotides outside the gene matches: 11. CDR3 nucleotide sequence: TGCGCCAGCAGCCAAACTTTGGGCGGGGGGCGCACAGATACGCAGTATTTT. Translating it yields CASSQTLGGGRTDTQYF.

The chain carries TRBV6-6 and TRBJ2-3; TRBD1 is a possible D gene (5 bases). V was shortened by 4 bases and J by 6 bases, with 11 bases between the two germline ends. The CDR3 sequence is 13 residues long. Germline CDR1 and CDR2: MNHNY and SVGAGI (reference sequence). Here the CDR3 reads CASSFEGVDTQYF. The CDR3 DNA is TGTGCCAGCAGTTTCGAAGGGGTGGATACGCAGTATTTT.

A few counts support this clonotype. The CDR3 is CSARLAGSKHYNEQFF. CDR3 coding DNA: TGCAGTGCTAGATTGGCGGGGTCGAAACATTACAATGAGCAGTTCTTC. This rearrangement joins TRBV20-1 to TRBJ2-1; TRBD2 is a possible D gene (6 bases). Per germline, CDR1 DFQATT and CDR2 SNEGSKA (reference sequence). CDR3 length: 16 residues. V shed 2 bases and J shed 4 bases, with 18 bases lying between them.

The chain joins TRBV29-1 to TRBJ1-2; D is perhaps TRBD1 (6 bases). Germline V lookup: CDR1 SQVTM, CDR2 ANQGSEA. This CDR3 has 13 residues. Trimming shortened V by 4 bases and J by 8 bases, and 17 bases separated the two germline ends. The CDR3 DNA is TGCAGCGTTGCGCGGGGGGCGAATGGCGGCTACACCTTC. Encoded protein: CSVARGANGGYTF.

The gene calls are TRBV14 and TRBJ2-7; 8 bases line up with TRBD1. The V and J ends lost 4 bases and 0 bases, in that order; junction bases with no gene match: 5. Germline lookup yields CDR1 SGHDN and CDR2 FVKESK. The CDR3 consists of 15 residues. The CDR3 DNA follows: TGTGCCAGCAGCCTGACAGGGGTCGTCTCCTACGAGCAGTACTTC. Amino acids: CASSLTGVVSYEQYF. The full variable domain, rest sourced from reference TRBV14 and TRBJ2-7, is EAGVTQFPSHSVIEKGQTVTLRCDPISGHDNLYWYRRVMGKEIKFLLHFVKESKQDESGMPNNRFLAERTGGTYSTLKVQPAELEDSGVYFCASSLTGVVSYEQYFGPGTRLTVT.

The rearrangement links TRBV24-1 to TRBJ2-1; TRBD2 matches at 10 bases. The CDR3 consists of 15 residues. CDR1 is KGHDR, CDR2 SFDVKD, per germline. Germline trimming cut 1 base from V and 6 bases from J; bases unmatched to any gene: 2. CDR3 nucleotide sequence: TGTGCCACCAGTGATTTAGCGGGAGGGGGCAATGAGCAGTTCTTC. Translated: CATSDLAGGGNEQFF.

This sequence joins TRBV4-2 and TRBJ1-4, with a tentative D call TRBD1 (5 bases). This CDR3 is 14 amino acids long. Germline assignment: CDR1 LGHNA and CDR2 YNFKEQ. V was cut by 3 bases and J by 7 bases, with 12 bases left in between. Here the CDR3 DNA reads TGTGCCAGCAGCCAGGGACGGAGCTTTGAAAAACTGTTTTTT. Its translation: CASSQGRSFEKLFF.

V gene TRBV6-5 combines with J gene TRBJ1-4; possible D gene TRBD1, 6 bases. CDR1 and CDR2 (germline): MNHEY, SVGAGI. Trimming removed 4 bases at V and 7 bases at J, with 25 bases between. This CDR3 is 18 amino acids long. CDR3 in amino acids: CASSSDRGMLEVFEKLFF. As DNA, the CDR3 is TGTGCCAGCAGTTCTGATAGGGGGATGTTAGAAGTATTTGAAAAACTGTTTTTT.

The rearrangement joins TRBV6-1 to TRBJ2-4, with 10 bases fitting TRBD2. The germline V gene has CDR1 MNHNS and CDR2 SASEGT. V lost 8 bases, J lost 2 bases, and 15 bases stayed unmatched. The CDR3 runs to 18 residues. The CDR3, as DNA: TGTGCCAGCGTAGCGGGAGGAGGAAGGTGGGGAACCAAAAACATTCAGTACTTC. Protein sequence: CASVAGGGRWGTKNIQYF.